This T cell receptor beta chain was obtained from a study of CD8 T cells in Susac syndrome. Study-wide findings and caveats: The relatively small number of individuals in the TCR sequencing and HLA analysis was acknowledged by the study.

This CDR3 comprises 17 residues. In germline, CDR1 is SGHVS, CDR2 FQNEAQ. Unmatched junction bases numbered 11, after V lost 5 bases and J lost 5 bases. The authors sequenced TCR beta from blood CD8+ and CD4+ T cells. With random hexamers, reverse transcription was performed on about 0.45 to 1 ug of RNA. TCRdb re-derived calls from the immunoSEQ multiplex PCR reads in MiXCR, one entry per CDR3 protein. The sample shows 95,000 to 150,000 distinct CDR3 sequences, nearly 96% of them seen only once. A remark on this clonotype: Antigen specificity is unknown.

This TCR was recovered from a human donor with Susac syndrome. Specimen: CD4+ T cells from PBMCs. This chain uses TRBV7-8 with TRBJ1-5, with 11 bases identical to TRBD1. CDR3 DNA: TGTGCCAGCAGCGCCTCCGGGACAGGGGGACGGTATCAGCCCCAGCATTTT. Its translation: CASSASGTGGRYQPQHF. The full variable domain, with the rest looked up from reference TRBV7-8 and TRBJ1-5, is GAGVSQSPRYKVAKRGQDVALRCDPISGHVSLFWYQQALGQGPEFLTYFQNEAQLDKSGLPSDRFFAERPEGSVSTLKIQRTQQEDSAVYLCASSASGTGGRYQPQHFGDGTRLSIL.